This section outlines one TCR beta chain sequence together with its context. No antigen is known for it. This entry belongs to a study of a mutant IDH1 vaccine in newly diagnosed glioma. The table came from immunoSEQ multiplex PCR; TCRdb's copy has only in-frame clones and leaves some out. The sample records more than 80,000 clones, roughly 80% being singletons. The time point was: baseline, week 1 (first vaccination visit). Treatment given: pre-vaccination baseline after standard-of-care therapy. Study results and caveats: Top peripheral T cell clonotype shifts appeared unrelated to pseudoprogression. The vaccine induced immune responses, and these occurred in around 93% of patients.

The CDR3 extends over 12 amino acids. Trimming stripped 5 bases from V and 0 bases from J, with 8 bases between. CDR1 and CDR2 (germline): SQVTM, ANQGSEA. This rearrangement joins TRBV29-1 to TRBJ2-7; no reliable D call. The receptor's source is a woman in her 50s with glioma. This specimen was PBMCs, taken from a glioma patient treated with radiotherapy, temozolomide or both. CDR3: CSVNLPSYEQYF. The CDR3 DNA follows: TGCAGCGTTAATCTGCCCTCCTACGAGCAGTACTTC.